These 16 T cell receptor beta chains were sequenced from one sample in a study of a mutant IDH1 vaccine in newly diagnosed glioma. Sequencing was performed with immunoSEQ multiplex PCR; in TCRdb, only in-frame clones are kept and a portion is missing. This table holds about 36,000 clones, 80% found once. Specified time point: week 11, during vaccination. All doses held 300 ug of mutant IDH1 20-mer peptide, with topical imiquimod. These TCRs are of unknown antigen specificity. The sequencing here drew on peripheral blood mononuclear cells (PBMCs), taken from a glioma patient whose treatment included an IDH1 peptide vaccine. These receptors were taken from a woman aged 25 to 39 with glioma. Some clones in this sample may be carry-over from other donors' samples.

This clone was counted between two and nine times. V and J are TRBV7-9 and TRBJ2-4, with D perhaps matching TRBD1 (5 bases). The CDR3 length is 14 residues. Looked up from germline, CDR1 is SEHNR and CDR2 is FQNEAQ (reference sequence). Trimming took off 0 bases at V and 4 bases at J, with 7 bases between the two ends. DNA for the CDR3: TGTGCCAGCAGCTTAGCGCAGGGTAAAAACATTCAGTACTTC. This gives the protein CASSLAQGKNIQYF.

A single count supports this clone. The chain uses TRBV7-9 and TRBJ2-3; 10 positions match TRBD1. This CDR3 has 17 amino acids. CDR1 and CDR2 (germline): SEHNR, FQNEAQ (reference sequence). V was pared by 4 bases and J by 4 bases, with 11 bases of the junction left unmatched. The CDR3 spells CASSYPQTGGRADTQYF. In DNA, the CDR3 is TGTGCCAGCAGCTACCCCCAGACAGGGGGCAGAGCAGATACGCAGTATTTT.

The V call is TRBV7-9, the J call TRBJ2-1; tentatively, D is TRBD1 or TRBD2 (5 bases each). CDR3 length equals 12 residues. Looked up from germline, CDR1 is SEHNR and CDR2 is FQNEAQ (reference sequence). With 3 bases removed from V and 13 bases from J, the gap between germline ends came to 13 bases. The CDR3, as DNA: TGTGCCAGCAGCTTTGATCGGGACGAACAGTTCTTC. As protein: CASSFDRDEQFF.

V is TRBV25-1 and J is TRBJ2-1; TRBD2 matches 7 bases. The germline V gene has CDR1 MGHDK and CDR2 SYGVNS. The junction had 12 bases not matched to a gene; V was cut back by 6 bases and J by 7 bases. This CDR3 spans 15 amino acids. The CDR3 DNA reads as TGTGCCAGCAGGCGGGGGACTACGTCGAGTAATGAGCAGTTCTTC. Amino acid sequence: CASRRGTTSSNEQFF.

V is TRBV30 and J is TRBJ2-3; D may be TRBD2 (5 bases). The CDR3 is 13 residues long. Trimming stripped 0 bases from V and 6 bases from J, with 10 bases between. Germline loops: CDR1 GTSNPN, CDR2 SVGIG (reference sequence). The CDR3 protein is CAWSVLVGDTQYF. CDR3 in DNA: TGTGCCTGGAGTGTACTAGTCGGGGATACGCAGTATTTT.

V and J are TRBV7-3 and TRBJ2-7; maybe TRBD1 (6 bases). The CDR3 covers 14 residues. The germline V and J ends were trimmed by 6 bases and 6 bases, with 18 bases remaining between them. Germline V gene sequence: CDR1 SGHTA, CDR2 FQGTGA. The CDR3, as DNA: TGTGCCAGCAGTCCTGGGGGCTACAGGGCCGAGCAGTACTTC. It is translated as CASSPGGYRAEQYF.

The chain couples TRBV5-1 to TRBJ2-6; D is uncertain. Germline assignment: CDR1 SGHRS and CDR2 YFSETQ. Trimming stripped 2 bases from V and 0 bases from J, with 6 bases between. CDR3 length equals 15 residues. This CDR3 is CASSFMISGANVLTF. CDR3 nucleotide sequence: TGCGCCAGCAGCTTTATGATCTCTGGGGCCAACGTCCTGACTTTC. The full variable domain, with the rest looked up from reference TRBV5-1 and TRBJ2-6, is KAGVTQTPRYLIKTRGQQVTLSCSPISGHRSVSWYQQTPGQGLQFLFEYFSETQRNKGNFPGRFSGRQFSNSRSEMNVSTLELGDSALYLCASSFMISGANVLTFGAGSRLTVL.

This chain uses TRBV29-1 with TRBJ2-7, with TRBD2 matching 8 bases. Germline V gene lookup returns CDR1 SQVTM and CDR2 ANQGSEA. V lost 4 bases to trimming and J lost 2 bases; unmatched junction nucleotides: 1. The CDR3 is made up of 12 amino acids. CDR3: CSVGGLAYEQYF. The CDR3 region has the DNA TGCAGCGTTGGGGGACTAGCCTACGAGCAGTACTTC.

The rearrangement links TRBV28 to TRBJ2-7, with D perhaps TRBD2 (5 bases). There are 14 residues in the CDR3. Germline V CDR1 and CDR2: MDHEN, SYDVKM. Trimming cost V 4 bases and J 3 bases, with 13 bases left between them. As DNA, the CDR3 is TGTGCCAGCAGTTCCTTACTCGGGATCTACGAGCAGTACTTC. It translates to CASSSLLGIYEQYF.

The CDR3 reads CASSTQQRGQAREQYF. The CDR3 nucleotides read TGTGCCAGCAGTACCCAACAACGAGGACAGGCCCGAGAGCAGTACTTC. The J gene is TRBJ2-7, the V gene TRBV6-6; 7 bases map to TRBD1. The CDR3 has 16 residues. The germline V gene encodes CDR1 MNHNY and CDR2 SVGAGI (reference sequence). The V and J ends lost 5 bases and 7 bases, in that order; junction bases with no gene match: 17.

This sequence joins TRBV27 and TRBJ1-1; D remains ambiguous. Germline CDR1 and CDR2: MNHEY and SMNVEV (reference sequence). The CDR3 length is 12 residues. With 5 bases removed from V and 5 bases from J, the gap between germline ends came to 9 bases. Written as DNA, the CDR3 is TGTGCCAGCAGTCGGATGGGGACTGAAGCTTTCTTT. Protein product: CASSRMGTEAFF.

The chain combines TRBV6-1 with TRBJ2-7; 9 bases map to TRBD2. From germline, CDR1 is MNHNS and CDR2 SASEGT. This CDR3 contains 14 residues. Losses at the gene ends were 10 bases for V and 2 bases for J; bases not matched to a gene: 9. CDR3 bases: TGTGCCACCAGGGTAGCGGGAGAGGCCTACGAGCAGTACTTC. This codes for CATRVAGEAYEQYF.

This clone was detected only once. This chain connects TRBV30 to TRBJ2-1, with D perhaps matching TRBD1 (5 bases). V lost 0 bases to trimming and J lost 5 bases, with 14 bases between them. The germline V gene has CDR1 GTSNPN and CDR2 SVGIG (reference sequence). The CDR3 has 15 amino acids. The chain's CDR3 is CAWSVGQGIHNEQFF. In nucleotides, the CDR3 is TGTGCCTGGAGTGTAGGGCAGGGAATCCACAATGAGCAGTTCTTC.

The CDR3 nucleotides are TGTGCCAGCAGCTTTCCGAGGCAGATGAACACTGAAGCTTTCTTT. Amino acids: CASSFPRQMNTEAFF. The chain carries TRBV7-8 and TRBJ1-1; D unresolved. This CDR3 spans 15 amino acids. V lost 3 bases to trimming and J lost 0 bases, with 11 bases between them. Germline V gene data show CDR1 as SGHVS and CDR2 as FQNEAQ.

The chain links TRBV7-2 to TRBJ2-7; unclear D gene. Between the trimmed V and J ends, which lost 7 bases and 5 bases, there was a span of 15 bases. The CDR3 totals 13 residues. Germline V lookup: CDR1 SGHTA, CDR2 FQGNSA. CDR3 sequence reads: CASTTAQWDEQYF. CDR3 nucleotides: TGTGCCAGCACCACCGCCCAGTGGGACGAGCAGTACTTC. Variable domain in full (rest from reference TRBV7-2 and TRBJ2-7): GAGVSQSPSNKVTEKGKDVELRCDPISGHTALYWYRQSLGQGLEFLIYFQGNSAPDKSGLPSDRFSAERTGGSVSTLTIQRTQQEDSAVYLCASTTAQWDEQYFGPGTRLTVT.

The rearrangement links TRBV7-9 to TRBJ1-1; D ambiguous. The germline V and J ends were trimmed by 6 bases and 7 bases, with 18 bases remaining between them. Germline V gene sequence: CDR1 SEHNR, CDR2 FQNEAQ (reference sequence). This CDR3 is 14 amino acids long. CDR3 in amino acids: CASSSVTAILEAFF. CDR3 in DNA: TGTGCCAGCAGTTCCGTGACGGCTATCCTTGAAGCTTTCTTT.